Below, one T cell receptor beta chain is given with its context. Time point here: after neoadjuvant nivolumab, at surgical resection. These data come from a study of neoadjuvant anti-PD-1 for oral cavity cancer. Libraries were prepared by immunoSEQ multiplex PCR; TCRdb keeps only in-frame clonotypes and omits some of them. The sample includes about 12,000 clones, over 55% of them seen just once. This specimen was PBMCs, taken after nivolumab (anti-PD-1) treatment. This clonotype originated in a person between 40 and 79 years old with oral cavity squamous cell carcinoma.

Here the CDR3 DNA reads TGTGCCTGGACGGAGAGAAACACAGATACGCAGTATTTT. This codes for CAWTERNTDTQYF. The chain carries TRBV30 and TRBJ2-3; no reliable D call. The CDR3 is made up of 13 amino acids. V was shortened by 4 bases and J by 2 bases, with 10 bases between the two germline ends. Germline-derived CDR1 and CDR2 are GTSNPN and SVGIG (reference sequence).